This TCR beta chain was documented in a study of shared clonotypes between healthy human individuals. The assay was immunoSEQ multiplex PCR, and TCRdb's table has in-frame clones only and misses some. The sample shows roughly 500,000 clones, about 96% of them seen only once. The sequenced material came from naive CD4+ T cells sorted from blood. Documented subset: CD45RA+ positively selected. This TCR derives from a woman aged 25 to 39 in good health.

The CDR3 sequence: CASSQAPSAQYF. The CDR3 coding sequence is TGCGCCAGCAGCCAAGCCCCCTCTGCGCAGTATTTT. The chain carries TRBV4-1 and TRBJ2-3; no definite D call. Germline CDR1 is MGHRA and CDR2 is YSYEKL. CDR3 length equals 12 residues. V was cut by 1 base and J by 10 bases, with 9 bases left in between.